This T cell receptor beta chain was recorded in a study of shared clonotypes between healthy human individuals. Study-level points and caveats: Sharing of clonotypes among donors was expected to vary with sequencing depth. Among a handful of donors, around 5% of naive CD4 clonotypes were found in common.

A note on this clone: Its antigen is not known.

This table comes from immunoSEQ multiplex PCR, and its TCRdb copy is limited to in-frame clones, with some not included. The data contain approximately 2,000,000 clones, 80% to 95% of them seen just once; the ten biggest clones take up about 0.41%. Germline assignment: CDR1 SGHNT and CDR2 YYREEE (reference sequence). This CDR3 region has 16 residues. V was shortened by 0 bases and J by 5 bases, with 17 bases between the two germline ends. The sequenced sample consisted of naive CD4+ T cells from PBMCs. Described subset: CD45RA+ positively selected. This TCR came from a young man in good health. Some clones in this sample may be carry-over from other donors' samples. The chain carries TRBV5-4 and TRBJ2-5, with D possibly matching TRBD2 (6 bases). The CDR3 nucleotides read TGTGCCAGCAGCTTGGTACACGGGAGATCCGGTGAGACCCAGTACTTC. It specifies CASSLVHGRSGETQYF.